What follows are 25 T cell receptor beta chains derived from one specimen sequenced in a study of T cell responses to AZD1222 COVID-19 vaccine (dated by TCRdb to the early 2020s). The library relied on the immunoSEQ multiplex PCR assay. TCRdb carries this immuneACCESS record with in-frame sequences only. Its versions omit some clonotypes, under half of them owing to an unresolved V gene in the studies checked, with the rest unexplained. This sample gives about 78,000 clones in total; roughly 90% of them show up just once. Roughly 24% of the sample goes to the ten largest clones. Sample time point, as interpreted from the label and publication: baseline before first vaccination. The sample here was peripheral blood, taken on day 0 of AZD1222 vaccination. These receptor sequences come from an adult in good health.

This chain links TRBV19 with TRBJ2-5, with a weak D call TRBD1 (6 bases). The V end was cut by 9 bases, the J end by 5 bases, with 22 bases between. The CDR3 has 15 amino acids. Germline CDR1 and CDR2: LNHDA and SQIVND (reference sequence). In DNA, the CDR3 is TGTGCCAGCCCATGGACAGCCACGCGAGGGGAGACCCAGTACTTC. This encodes CASPWTATRGETQYF.

In DNA form, the CDR3 reads TGTGCCATCAGTGAGCATCCACAGGGGGCGAACACTGAAGCTTTCTTT. Encoded protein: CAISEHPQGANTEAFF. The chain joins TRBV10-3 to TRBJ1-1; 9 bases are shared with TRBD1. CDR3 length equals 16 residues. With 2 bases clipped from V and 1 base from J, the junction kept 5 bases outside the gene matches. Looked up from germline, CDR1 is ENHRY and CDR2 is SYGVKD.

The J gene is TRBJ1-2, the V gene TRBV27; D might be TRBD1 (5 bases). V lost 4 bases, J lost 8 bases, and 20 bases lay in between. The germline gives CDR1 MNHEY, CDR2 SMNVEV (reference sequence). This CDR3 region has 15 residues. The CDR3 DNA reads as TGTGCCAGCAGTTATATCCGGGACTCCCTCGGAGGCTACACCTTC. Encoded protein: CASSYIRDSLGGYTF.

The chain carries TRBV28 and TRBJ2-7; maybe TRBD1 (6 bases). Germline CDR1 is MDHEN and CDR2 is SYDVKM. This CDR3 contains 15 residues. V lost 4 bases to trimming and J lost 4 bases, with 17 bases between them. The CDR3 loop reads CASSSHGTGMYEQYF. CDR3 nucleotides: TGTGCCAGCAGTTCCCACGGCACAGGGATGTACGAGCAGTACTTC.

This clone was detected a few times. The J gene is TRBJ1-2, the V gene TRBV7-2; tentative D call: TRBD1 (5 bases). The CDR3 contains 14 residues. CDR1 and CDR2 (germline): SGHTA, FQGNSA. Trimming took off 5 bases at V and 4 bases at J, with 14 bases between the two ends. The CDR3 sequence: CASSPMAGPYGYTF. The CDR3 DNA sequence: TGTGCCAGCAGCCCGATGGCAGGGCCCTATGGCTACACCTTC.

This clone was seen a single time. The chain is built from TRBV12-5 and TRBJ2-6, with unresolved D. Germline loops: CDR1 LGHNT, CDR2 FRNRAP. V lost 3 bases to trimming and J lost 4 bases, with 13 bases between them. This CDR3 comprises 16 residues. Written as DNA, the CDR3 is TGTGCTAGTGGTTTCCCCATAGGTCGAGGGGCCAACGTCCTGACTTTC. It encodes CASGFPIGRGANVLTF.

V gene TRBV27 combines with J gene TRBJ2-7; TRBD1 agrees at 7 bases. With 5 bases clipped from V and 6 bases from J, the junction kept 4 bases outside the gene matches. This CDR3 has 12 amino acids. CDR1 is MNHEY, CDR2 SMNVEV, per germline (reference sequence). The CDR3 spells CASSRQGTEQYF. CDR3 nucleotide sequence: TGTGCCAGCAGTCGACAGGGCACCGAGCAGTACTTC.

This sequence joins TRBV5-1 and TRBJ2-1, with D unresolved. The germline V and J ends were trimmed by 1 base and 0 bases, with 11 bases remaining between them. Germline values: CDR1 SGHRS, CDR2 YFSETQ. This CDR3 comprises 16 residues. CDR3 in amino acids: CASSLTAPSSYNEQFF. The CDR3 coding sequence is TGCGCCAGCAGCTTGACAGCGCCGAGCTCCTACAATGAGCAGTTCTTC.

The chain joins TRBV18 to TRBJ2-5, with TRBD1 identical over 7 bases. The germline gives CDR1 KGHSH, CDR2 LQKENI. The length of the CDR3 is 16 residues. V lost 2 bases, J lost 5 bases, and 11 bases stayed unmatched. Written as DNA, the CDR3 is TGTGCCAGCTCACCATCCCGACAGGGTGGGGGTGAGACCCAGTACTTC. Its translation: CASSPSRQGGGETQYF.

In nucleotides, the CDR3 is TGTGCCAGCAGTATTTCCCCCTCTGGGGCCAACGTCCTGACTTTC. Its protein product is CASSISPSGANVLTF. The chain couples TRBV2 to TRBJ2-6; no reliable D call. Trimming stripped 5 bases from V and 0 bases from J, with 8 bases between. Germline V gene lookup returns CDR1 SNHLY and CDR2 FYNNEI. This CDR3 region has 15 residues. Based on the CDR3 plus reference TRBV2 and TRBJ2-6, the full variable domain is EPEVTQTPSHQVTQMGQEVILRCVPISNHLYFYWYRQILGQKVEFLVSFYNNEISEKSEIFDDQFSVERPDGSNFTLKIRSTKLEDSAMYFCASSISPSGANVLTFGAGSRLTVL.

The J gene is TRBJ2-1, the V gene TRBV7-9; the D gene could be TRBD1 or TRBD2 (6 bases each). The ends were cut back, 5 bases at V and 6 bases at J, with 20 bases in the middle. The CDR3 sequence is 16 residues long. Germline lookup yields CDR1 SEHNR and CDR2 FQNEAQ (reference sequence). CDR3 in amino acids: CASSSWRGAASNEQFF. The CDR3 region has the DNA TGTGCCAGCAGCAGCTGGAGGGGGGCGGCAAGCAATGAGCAGTTCTTC.

The chain combines TRBV4-3 with TRBJ1-2; TRBD1 matches 9 bases. The CDR3 totals 16 residues. CDR1 is LGHNA and CDR2 is YSLEER in the germline V gene. V trimming: 2 bases; J trimming: 4 bases; junction bases outside the gene matches: 8. Here the CDR3 reads CASSQPPGQGFYGYTF. In DNA, the CDR3 is TGCGCCAGCAGCCAACCACCGGGACAGGGATTCTATGGCTACACCTTC.

The chain joins TRBV28 to TRBJ1-3; possibly TRBD1 for D (5 bases). Germline V lookup: CDR1 MDHEN, CDR2 SYDVKM. The CDR3 has 16 residues. V was cut by 2 bases and J by 4 bases, with 15 bases left in between. The CDR3 protein is CASSLSPQGAGNTIYF. The CDR3 bases are TGTGCCAGCAGTTTAAGTCCCCAGGGCGCCGGAAACACCATATATTTT.

By share, this clone counts as medium-sized. The chain uses TRBV19 and TRBJ2-5; D is ambiguous. CDR1 LNHDA and CDR2 SQIVND come from the germline V gene (reference sequence). This CDR3 region has 13 residues. The V end was cut by 6 bases, the J end by 4 bases, with 12 bases between. The CDR3 reads CASSRPPGETQYF. The CDR3 DNA reads as TGTGCCAGTAGCCGACCCCCGGGAGAGACCCAGTACTTC.

The CDR3 loop is CASSMLGASGNYEQYF. In DNA form, the CDR3 reads TGTGCCAGTAGTATGTTAGGTGCTAGCGGTAACTACGAGCAGTACTTC. The genes are TRBV19 and TRBJ2-7, with 7 bases lining up with TRBD2. There are 16 residues in the CDR3. J gave up 3 bases and V 3 bases, and 11 bases lay outside the gene matches. The germline V gene has CDR1 LNHDA and CDR2 SQIVND (reference sequence).

The DNA for the CDR3 is TGTGCCAGCACAACAGGGATTGCTAATGAAAAACTGTTTTTT. Protein product: CASTTGIANEKLFF. The rearrangement links TRBV19 to TRBJ1-4; possibly TRBD1 for D (6 bases). Germline-derived CDR1 and CDR2 are LNHDA and SQIVND (reference sequence). CDR3 length: 14 residues. The V and J ends lost 9 bases and 3 bases respectively, with 14 bases between them.

The chain uses TRBV28 and TRBJ2-2; 7 positions match TRBD1. CDR1 is MDHEN and CDR2 is SYDVKM in the germline V gene. Trimming removed 9 bases from V and 2 bases from J; junction bases left unmatched: 6. This CDR3 spans 14 amino acids. CDR3 protein: CASLTGTNTGELFF. In DNA, the CDR3 is TGTGCCAGTCTGACAGGGACCAACACCGGGGAGCTGTTTTTT.

The V and J genes are TRBV28 and TRBJ2-3, with D perhaps matching TRBD1 or TRBD2 (6 bases each). Germline loops: CDR1 MDHEN, CDR2 SYDVKM. Trimming took off 3 bases at V and 1 base at J, with 17 bases between the two ends. CDR3 size: 17 residues. The CDR3 sequence: CASSLVRGRAGTDTQYF. The CDR3 coding sequence is TGTGCCAGCAGTTTGGTACGGGGGCGCGCAGGCACAGATACGCAGTATTTT.

This sequence joins TRBV6-5 and TRBJ1-2; 9 nucleotides match TRBD1. V trimming: 6 bases; J trimming: 1 base; junction bases outside the gene matches: 6. The CDR3 spans 15 residues. Germline V gene lookup returns CDR1 MNHEY and CDR2 SVGAGI. This CDR3 reads CASRQGQGDNYGYTF. CDR3 DNA: TGTGCCAGCAGGCAGGGACAGGGTGATAACTATGGCTACACCTTC.

The CDR3 DNA is TGTGCCAGCAGCTTAAACAGGGGTAACACCATATATTTT. Amino acids: CASSLNRGNTIYF. V gene TRBV7-3 combines with J gene TRBJ1-3, with 7 bases identical to TRBD1. The CDR3 runs 13 residues. Germline loops: CDR1 SGHTA, CDR2 FQGTGA. The J segment lost 7 bases and the V segment lost 1 base, leaving 1 base of the junction unmatched.

This chain joins TRBV6-5 and TRBJ2-3; D possibly matches TRBD1 or TRBD2 (6 bases each). This CDR3 is 15 amino acids long. Germline V CDR1 and CDR2: MNHEY, SVGAGI. Between the trimmed V and J ends, which lost 7 bases and 8 bases, there was a span of 22 bases. CDR3 loop: CASTPQGLRGVTQYF. In DNA form, the CDR3 reads TGTGCCAGCACGCCTCAGGGGCTACGCGGGGTTACGCAGTATTTT.

The chain uses TRBV28 and TRBJ1-2; D is unresolved. V dropped 3 bases and J dropped 7 bases, with 6 bases sitting between them. The CDR3 spans 11 residues. CDR1 and CDR2 (germline): MDHEN, SYDVKM. CDR3 in DNA: TGTGCCAGCAGTTTCCTAGCTGGCTACACCTTC. It specifies CASSFLAGYTF.

This clone has a count of ten or more. V usage is TRBV5-4 and J usage is TRBJ1-2, with no clear D. This CDR3 contains 14 residues. Germline assignment: CDR1 SGHNT and CDR2 YYREEE (reference sequence). V shed 3 bases and J shed 8 bases, with 17 bases lying between them. The chain's CDR3 is CASSSPLSPAGYTF. For the CDR3, the DNA is TGTGCCAGCAGCTCCCCGCTGTCCCCCGCGGGCTACACCTTC.

The chain combines TRBV5-1 with TRBJ1-1; no definite D call. The ends were cut back, 0 bases at V and 2 bases at J, with 8 bases in the middle. This CDR3 has 14 amino acids. Per germline, CDR1 SGHRS and CDR2 YFSETQ. The CDR3 coding sequence is TGCGCCAGCAGCTTGGCCTTCGGAAACACTGAAGCTTTCTTT. It encodes CASSLAFGNTEAFF.

The chain has TRBV6-5 and TRBJ1-3, with D unresolved. V gave up 10 bases and J gave up 2 bases, with 12 bases separating them. CDR3 size: 13 residues. CDR1 MNHEY and CDR2 SVGAGI come from the germline V gene. CDR3 sequence (DNA): TGTGCCACCCGAGCGGTTCCTGGAAACACCATATATTTT. This codes for CATRAVPGNTIYF.